This T cell receptor beta chain was captured in a study of human T cells and chemical hapten exposure. Study details: Recorded diagnoses among the mostly female patients were alopecia areata, totalis or universalis.

The time point: patch test 1, 2 weeks after DPC sensitization. Specified treatment: therapeutic diphenylcyclopropenone sensitization with weekly scalp DPC. Total RNA extraction was carried out from unfractionated whole blood. TCRdb processed the RACE reads anew with MiXCR; each CDR3 protein has one entry. Among 75,000 to 95,000 distinct CDR3 sequences listed, approximately 12% were seen once. This clonotype was picked up a small number of times. Germline-derived CDR1 and CDR2 are SGDLS and YYNGEE. V was trimmed by 3 bases and J by 1 base, leaving 19 bases between them. CDR3 size: 17 residues. The chain combines TRBV9 with TRBJ1-2; D not resolved. Source: whole blood, taken in connection with sensitization to the hapten diphenylcyclopropenone (DPC). This clonotype was sampled from a woman between 55 and 75 years old with alopecia areata. Some clones in this sample may be carry-over from other donors' samples. The CDR3 sequence: CASSATPYLDGNYGYTF. The CDR3 coding sequence is TGTGCCAGCAGCGCCACCCCCTACCTTGACGGTAACTATGGCTACACCTTC.